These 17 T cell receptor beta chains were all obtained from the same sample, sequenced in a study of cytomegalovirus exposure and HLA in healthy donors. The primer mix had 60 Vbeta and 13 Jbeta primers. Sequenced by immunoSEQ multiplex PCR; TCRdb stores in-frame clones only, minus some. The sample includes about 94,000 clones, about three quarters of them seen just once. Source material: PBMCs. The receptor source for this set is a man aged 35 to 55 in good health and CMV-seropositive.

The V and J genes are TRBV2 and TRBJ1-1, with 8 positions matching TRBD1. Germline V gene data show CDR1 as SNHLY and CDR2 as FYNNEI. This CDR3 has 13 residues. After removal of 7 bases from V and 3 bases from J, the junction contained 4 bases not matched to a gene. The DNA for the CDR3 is TGTGCCAGCAAAGGACAGGGCGACACTGAAGCTTTCTTT. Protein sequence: CASKGQGDTEAFF.

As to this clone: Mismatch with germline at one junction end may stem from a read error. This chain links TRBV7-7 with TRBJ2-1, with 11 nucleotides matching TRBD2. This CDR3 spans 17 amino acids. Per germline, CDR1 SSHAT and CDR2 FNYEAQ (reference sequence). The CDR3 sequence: CASSLGLAGGWDNEQFF. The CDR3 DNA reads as TGTGCTAGCAGCTTAGGTCTAGCGGGAGGTTGGGACAATGAGCAGTTCTTC.

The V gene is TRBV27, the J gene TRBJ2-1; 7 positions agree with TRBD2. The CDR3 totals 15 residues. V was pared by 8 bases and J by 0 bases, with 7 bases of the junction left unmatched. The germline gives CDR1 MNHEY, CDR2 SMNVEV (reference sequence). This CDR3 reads CASSLSGFSYNEQFF. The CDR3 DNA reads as TGTGCCAGCTCCCTTAGCGGGTTCTCCTACAATGAGCAGTTCTTC.

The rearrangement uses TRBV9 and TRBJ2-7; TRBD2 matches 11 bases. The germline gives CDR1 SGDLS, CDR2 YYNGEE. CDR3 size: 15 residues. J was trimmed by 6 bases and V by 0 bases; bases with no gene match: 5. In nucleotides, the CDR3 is TGTGCCAGCAGCGTAGCTATCCTAGCGGGGGGCGAGCAGTACTTC. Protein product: CASSVAILAGGEQYF.

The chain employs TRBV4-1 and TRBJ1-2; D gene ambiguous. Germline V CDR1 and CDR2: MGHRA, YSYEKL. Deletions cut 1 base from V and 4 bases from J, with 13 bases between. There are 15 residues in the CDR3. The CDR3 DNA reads TGCGCCAGCAGCCAAGTTCCGGGGAACTCCTATGGCTACACCTTC. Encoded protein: CASSQVPGNSYGYTF.

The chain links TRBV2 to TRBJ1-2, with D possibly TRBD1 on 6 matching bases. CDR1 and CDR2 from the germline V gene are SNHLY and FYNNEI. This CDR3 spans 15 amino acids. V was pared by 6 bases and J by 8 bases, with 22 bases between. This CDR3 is CASSQGKRGLTGYTF. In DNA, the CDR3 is TGTGCCAGCAGCCAGGGGAAGAGGGGGTTGACAGGCTACACCTTC.

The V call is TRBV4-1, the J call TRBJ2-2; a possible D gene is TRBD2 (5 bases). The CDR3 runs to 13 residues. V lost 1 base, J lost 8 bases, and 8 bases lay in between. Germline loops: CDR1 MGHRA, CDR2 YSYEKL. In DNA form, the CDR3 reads TGCGCCAGCAGCCAAGCGGGGTTGGGGGAGCTGTTTTTT. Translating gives CASSQAGLGELFF.

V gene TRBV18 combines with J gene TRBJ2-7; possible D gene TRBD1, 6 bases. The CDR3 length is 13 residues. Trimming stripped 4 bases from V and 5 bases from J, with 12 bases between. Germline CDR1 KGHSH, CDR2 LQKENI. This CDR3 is CASSLNRVHEQYF. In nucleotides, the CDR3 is TGTGCCAGCTCACTTAACAGGGTTCACGAGCAGTACTTC.

The CDR3 spells CASSTGTGGEQYF. CDR3 in DNA: TGTGCCAGCTCAACAGGGACAGGGGGCGAGCAGTACTTC. The chain joins TRBV18 to TRBJ2-7; 11 bases map to TRBD1. J was trimmed by 6 bases and V by 5 bases; bases with no gene match: 3. Germline values: CDR1 KGHSH, CDR2 LQKENI. The CDR3 covers 13 residues.

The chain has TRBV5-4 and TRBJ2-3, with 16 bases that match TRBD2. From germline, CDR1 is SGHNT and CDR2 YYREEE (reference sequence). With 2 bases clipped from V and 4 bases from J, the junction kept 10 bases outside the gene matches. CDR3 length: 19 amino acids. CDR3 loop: CASSLAPGTSGGAPDTQYF. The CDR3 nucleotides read TGTGCCAGCAGCTTAGCGCCCGGGACTAGCGGGGGGGCCCCAGATACGCAGTATTTT.

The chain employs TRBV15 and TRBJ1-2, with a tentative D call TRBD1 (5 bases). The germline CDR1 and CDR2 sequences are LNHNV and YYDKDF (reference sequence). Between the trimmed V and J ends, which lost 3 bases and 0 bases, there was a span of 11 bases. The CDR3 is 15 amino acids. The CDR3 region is CATSRSQGTNYGYTF. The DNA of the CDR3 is TGTGCCACCAGCAGGAGTCAGGGAACTAACTATGGCTACACCTTC.

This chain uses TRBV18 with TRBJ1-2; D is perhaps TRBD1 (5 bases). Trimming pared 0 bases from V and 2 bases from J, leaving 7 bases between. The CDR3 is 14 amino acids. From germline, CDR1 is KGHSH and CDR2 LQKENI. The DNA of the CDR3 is TGTGCCAGCTCACCACCCAGGGCGAACTATGGCTACACCTTC. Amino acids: CASSPPRANYGYTF.

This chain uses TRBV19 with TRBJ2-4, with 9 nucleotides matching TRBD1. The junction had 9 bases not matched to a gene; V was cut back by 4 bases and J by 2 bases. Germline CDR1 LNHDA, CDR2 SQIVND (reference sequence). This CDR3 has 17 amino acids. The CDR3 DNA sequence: TGTGCCAGTAGTACAACAGGGGGCGCTTGGACCAAAAACATTCAGTACTTC. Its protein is CASSTTGGAWTKNIQYF.

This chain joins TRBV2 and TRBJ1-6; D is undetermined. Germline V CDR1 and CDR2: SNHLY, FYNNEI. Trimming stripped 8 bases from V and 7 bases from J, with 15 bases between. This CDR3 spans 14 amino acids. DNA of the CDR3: TGTGCCAGCGTAGTCAGGAATGGAAATTCACCCCTCCACTTT. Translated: CASVVRNGNSPLHF.

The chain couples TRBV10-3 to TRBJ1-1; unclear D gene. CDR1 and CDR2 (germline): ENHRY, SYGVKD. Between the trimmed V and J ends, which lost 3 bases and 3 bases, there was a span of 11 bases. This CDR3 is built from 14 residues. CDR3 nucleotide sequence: TGTGCCATCAGTGACTCCGGGAGGGACACTGAAGCTTTCTTT. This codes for CAISDSGRDTEAFF.

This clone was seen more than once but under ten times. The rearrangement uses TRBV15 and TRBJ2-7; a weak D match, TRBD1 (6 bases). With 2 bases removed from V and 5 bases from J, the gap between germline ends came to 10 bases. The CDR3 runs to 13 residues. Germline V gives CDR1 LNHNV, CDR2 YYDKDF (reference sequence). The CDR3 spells CATSRTNRDEQYF. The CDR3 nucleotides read TGTGCCACCAGCAGAACAAACAGGGACGAGCAGTACTTC.

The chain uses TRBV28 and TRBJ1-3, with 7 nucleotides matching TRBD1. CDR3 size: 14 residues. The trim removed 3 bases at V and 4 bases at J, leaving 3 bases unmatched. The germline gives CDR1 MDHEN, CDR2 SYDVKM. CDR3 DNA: TGTGCCAGCAGTTTTTCAGGGGGGGGAAACACCATATATTTT. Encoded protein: CASSFSGGGNTIYF.